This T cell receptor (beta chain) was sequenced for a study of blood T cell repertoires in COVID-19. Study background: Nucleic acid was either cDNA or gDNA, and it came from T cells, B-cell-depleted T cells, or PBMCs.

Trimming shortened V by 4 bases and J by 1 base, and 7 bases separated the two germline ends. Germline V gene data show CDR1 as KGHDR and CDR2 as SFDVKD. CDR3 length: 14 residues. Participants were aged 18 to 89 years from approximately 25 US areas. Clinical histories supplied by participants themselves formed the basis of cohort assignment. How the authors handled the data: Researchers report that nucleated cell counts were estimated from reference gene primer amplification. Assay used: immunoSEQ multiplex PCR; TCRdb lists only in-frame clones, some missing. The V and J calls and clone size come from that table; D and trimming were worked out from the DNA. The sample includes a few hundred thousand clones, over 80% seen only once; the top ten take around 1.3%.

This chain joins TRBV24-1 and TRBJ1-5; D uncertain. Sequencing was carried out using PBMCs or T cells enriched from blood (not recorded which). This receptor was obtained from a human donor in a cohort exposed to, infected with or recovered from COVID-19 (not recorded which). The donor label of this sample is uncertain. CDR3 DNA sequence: TGTGCCACCAGTGAGGCAGGAAGCAATCAGCCCCAGCATTTT. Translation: CATSEAGSNQPQHF.